What follows describes a single T cell receptor beta chain. Assay: immunoSEQ multiplex PCR; the TCRdb copy retains only in-frame clones and omits some. The table shows 200,000 to 300,000 clones, with approximately 81% occurring only once. Germline lookup yields CDR1 SGHDT and CDR2 YYEEEE. Trimming shortened V by 4 bases and J by 2 bases, and 16 bases separated the two germline ends. The CDR3 is 15 residues long. The data originate from a study of blood T cell repertoires in COVID-19. Sequenced material: peripheral blood. This clonotype was obtained from a woman older than 75 with acute or convalescent COVID-19. The chain is built from TRBV5-6 and TRBJ2-7; D unclear. CDR3 sequence: CASSVTEAGTYEQYF. CDR3 DNA sequence: TGTGCCAGCAGCGTCACAGAAGCAGGAACCTACGAGCAGTACTTC.